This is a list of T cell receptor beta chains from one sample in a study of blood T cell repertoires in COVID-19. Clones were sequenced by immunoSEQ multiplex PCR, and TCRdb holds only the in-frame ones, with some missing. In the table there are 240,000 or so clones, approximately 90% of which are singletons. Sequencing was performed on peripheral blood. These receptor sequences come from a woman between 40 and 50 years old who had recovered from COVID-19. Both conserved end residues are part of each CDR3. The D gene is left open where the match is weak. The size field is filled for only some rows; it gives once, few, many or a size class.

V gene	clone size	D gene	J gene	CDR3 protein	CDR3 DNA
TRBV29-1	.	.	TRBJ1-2	CSVEDRGDISYGYTF	TGCAGCGTTGAAGATCGGGGGGACATATCCTATGGCTACACCTTC
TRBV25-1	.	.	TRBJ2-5	CASSPKGVQETQYF	TGTGCCAGCAGTCCCAAGGGGGTACAAGAGACCCAGTACTTC
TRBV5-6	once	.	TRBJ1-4	CASNQGLIGEKLFF	TGTGCCAGCAACCAGGGCCTGATCGGGGAAAAACTGTTTTTT
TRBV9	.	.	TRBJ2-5	CASSVAPRAGKSETQYF	TGTGCCAGCAGCGTAGCCCCCCGGGCGGGAAAGTCAGAGACCCAGTACTTC
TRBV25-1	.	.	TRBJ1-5	CASGEQGPNQPQHF	TGTGCCAGCGGTGAGCAGGGTCCCAATCAGCCCCAGCATTTT
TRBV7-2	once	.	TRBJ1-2	CASSPGGQARTRPYGYTF	TGTGCCAGCAGCCCGGGAGGGCAGGCCCGAACTCGTCCCTATGGCTACACCTTC
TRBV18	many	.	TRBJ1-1	CASSPPGAFWAFF	TGTGCCAGCTCACCACCGGGGGCCTTTTGGGCTTTCTTT
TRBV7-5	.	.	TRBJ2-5	CATREGTIRPFMRTKSATQYF	TGTGCCACTCGGGAAGGGACTATCCGCCCTTTTATGAGAACCAAGAGTGCGACCCAGTACTTC
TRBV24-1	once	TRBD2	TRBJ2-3	CATSDPTGRVTDTQYF	TGTGCCACCAGTGATCCCACCGGGAGGGTCACAGATACGCAGTATTTT
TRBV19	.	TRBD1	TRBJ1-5	CASSIGGTGRGGQPQHF	TGTGCCAGTAGTATTGGAGGGACAGGGAGAGGAGGTCAGCCCCAGCATTTT
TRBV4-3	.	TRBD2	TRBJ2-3	CASSQDRTSGPVGTDTQYF	TGCGCCAGCAGCCAAGATCGGACTAGCGGGCCTGTTGGCACAGATACGCAGTATTTT
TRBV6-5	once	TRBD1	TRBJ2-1	CATQGAGNEQFF	TGTGCCACCCAGGGGGCAGGCAATGAGCAGTTCTTC
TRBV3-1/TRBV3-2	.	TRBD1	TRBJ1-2	CASSPAGDRRTF	TGTGCCAGCAGCCCCGCGGGGGACAGGAGAACCTTC
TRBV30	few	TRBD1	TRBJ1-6	CAWTGQGPNSPLHF	TGTGCCTGGACAGGACAGGGACCTAATTCACCCCTCCACTTT
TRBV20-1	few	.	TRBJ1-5	CSASPTRVAGQPQHF	TGCAGTGCTAGTCCGACCAGGGTTGCGGGGCAGCCCCAGCATTTT
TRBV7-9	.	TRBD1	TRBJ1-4	CASSPRAGGIGEKLFF	TGTGCCAGCAGCCCCCGCGCAGGGGGGATCGGTGAAAAACTGTTTTTT
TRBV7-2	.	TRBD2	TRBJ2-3	CASSHPPSGEGDTQYF	TGTGCCAGCAGCCACCCCCCTAGCGGGGAAGGAGATACGCAGTATTTT
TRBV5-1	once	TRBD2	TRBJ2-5	CASSLAGGQETQYF	TGCGCCAGCAGCTTGGCGGGGGGGCAAGAGACCCAGTACTTC
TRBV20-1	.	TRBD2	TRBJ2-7	CSASLLGGNYEQYF	TGCAGTGCTAGTTTGTTGGGGGGGAACTACGAGCAGTACTTC
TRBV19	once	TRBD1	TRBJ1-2	CASSPRTGNYGYTF	TGTGCCAGTAGTCCCAGGACAGGAAACTATGGCTACACCTTC
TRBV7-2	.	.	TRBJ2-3	CASSPPSTDTQYF	TGTGCCAGCAGCCCCCCTAGTACAGATACGCAGTATTTT
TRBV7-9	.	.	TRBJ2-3	CASSYRGGTDTQYF	TGTGCCAGCAGCTATCGGGGAGGCACAGATACGCAGTATTTT
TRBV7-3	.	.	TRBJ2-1	CASSPGLETGEQFF	TGTGCCAGCAGCCCTGGACTGGAAACGGGAGAGCAGTTCTTC
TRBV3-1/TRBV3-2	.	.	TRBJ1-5	CASSRVGGQPQHF	TGTGCCAGCAGCCGGGTGGGGGGACAGCCCCAGCATTTT
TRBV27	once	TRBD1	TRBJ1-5	CASSPDRGRDQPQHF	TGTGCCAGCAGTCCGGACAGGGGGCGGGATCAGCCCCAGCATTTT
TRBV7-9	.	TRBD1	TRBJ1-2	CASSRGQANYGYTF	TGTGCCAGCAGCCGAGGACAGGCGAACTATGGCTACACCTTC
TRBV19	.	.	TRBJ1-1	CASSMRENTEAFF	TGTGCCAGTAGTATGCGGGAGAATACTGAAGCTTTCTTT
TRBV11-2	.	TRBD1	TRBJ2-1	CASSLEGGTGGGGEQFF	TGTGCCAGCAGCTTAGAGGGTGGGACAGGGGGTGGTGGTGAGCAGTTCTTC
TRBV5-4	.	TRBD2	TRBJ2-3	CASSLAGRARSDTQYF	TGTGCCAGCAGCTTGGCCGGGAGGGCCAGGTCAGATACGCAGTATTTT
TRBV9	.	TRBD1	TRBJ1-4	CASSGDSGDREKLFF	TGTGCCAGCAGCGGGGACAGTGGGGACCGGGAAAAACTGTTTTTT
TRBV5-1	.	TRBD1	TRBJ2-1	CASSKGGQGSYNEQFF	TGCGCCAGCAGCAAGGGCGGACAGGGGTCCTACAATGAGCAGTTCTTC
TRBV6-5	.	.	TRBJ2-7	CASSYSRGGEQYF	TGTGCCAGCAGTTACTCGCGGGGCGGGGAGCAGTACTTC
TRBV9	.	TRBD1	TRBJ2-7	CASSNGQGLGAYEQYF	TGTGCCAGCAGCAACGGACAGGGGCTGGGGGCCTACGAGCAGTACTTC
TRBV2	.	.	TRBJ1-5	CASRLGPLTNQPQHF	TGTGCCAGCAGGTTGGGGCCACTGACCAATCAGCCCCAGCATTTT
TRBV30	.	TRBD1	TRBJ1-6	CAWSPQGAPYNSPLHF	TGTGCCTGGAGCCCCCAGGGGGCACCCTATAATTCACCCCTCCACTTT